This TCR beta chain was recorded in a study of CD8 T cells in Susac syndrome. The CD8+ and CD4+ T cells were negatively isolated, with the TEMRA cells enriched by FACS. RNA, at roughly 0.5 to 1 ug, was reverse transcribed with random hexamers. In TCRdb, the immunoSEQ multiplex PCR reads were re-called with MiXCR into one record per CDR3 protein. The profile shows 150,000 or so distinct CDR3 sequences, 92% of them singletons. This TCR was sampled from a human donor in good health. The sequencing input was CD4+ T cells from PBMCs.

The CDR3 DNA reads TGTGCCAGCAGTGTAGGTGGAGGGGCTAAAAACATTCAGTACTTC. Encoded protein: CASSVGGGAKNIQYF. The V and J genes are TRBV6-6 and TRBJ2-4; maybe TRBD2 (6 bases). The germline V and J ends were trimmed by 5 bases and 4 bases, with 15 bases remaining between them. The germline CDR1 and CDR2 sequences are MNHNY and SVGAGI (reference sequence). The CDR3 is 15 amino acids.